Listed here are 27 T cell receptor beta chains from one sample, sequenced in a study of blood T cell repertoires in COVID-19. TCRdb's copy holds only in-frame clones and misses some; the assay was immunoSEQ multiplex PCR. The sample lists some 300,000 clones, 85% to 90% seen once, with 1% to 1.5% in the top ten. Sequencing input: peripheral blood. Receptors originate from a man in his 70s with acute or convalescent COVID-19.

The sample holds a few counts of this clone. This sequence joins TRBV25-1 and TRBJ2-2; D gene unclear. Germline loops: CDR1 MGHDK, CDR2 SYGVNS. V was trimmed by 1 base and J by 4 bases, leaving 13 bases between them. The CDR3 is 16 residues long. In DNA form, the CDR3 reads TGTGCCAGCAGTGAATCCGACGCCCGGAGCACCGGGGAGCTGTTTTTT. Protein sequence: CASSESDARSTGELFF.

The V call is TRBV27, the J call TRBJ2-3; D may be TRBD2 (5 bases). V was cut by 2 bases and J by 1 base, with 10 bases left in between. CDR1 is MNHEY and CDR2 is SMNVEV in the germline V gene (reference sequence). This CDR3 has 15 residues. The CDR3 protein is CASSLTLVGTDTQYF. The CDR3 DNA reads as TGTGCCAGCAGTTTAACACTAGTTGGCACAGATACGCAGTATTTT.

The J gene is TRBJ2-3, the V gene TRBV6-2 or TRBV6-3; 9 positions match TRBD1. The length of the CDR3 is 16 residues. Trimming cost V 4 bases and J 1 base; bases outside gene matches: 6. The V gene's germline CDR1 is MNHEY and CDR2 SVGEGT. The CDR3 reads CASSSGTGSGTDTQYF. The CDR3 DNA is TGTGCCAGCAGTTCCGGGACAGGGTCAGGCACAGATACGCAGTATTTT.

The V gene is TRBV5-1, the J gene TRBJ2-1; TRBD2 aligns across 8 bases. This CDR3 contains 14 residues. Unmatched junction bases numbered 7, after V lost 3 bases and J lost 8 bases. Looked up from germline, CDR1 is SGHRS and CDR2 is YFSETQ. The CDR3 DNA reads TGCGCCAGCAGCTGGAGCGGGAGTTCAGATGAGCAGTTCTTC. Translation: CASSWSGSSDEQFF. The whole variable domain, remainder taken from reference TRBV5-1 and TRBJ2-1, is KAGVTQTPRYLIKTRGQQVTLSCSPISGHRSVSWYQQTPGQGLQFLFEYFSETQRNKGNFPGRFSGRQFSNSRSEMNVSTLELGDSALYLCASSWSGSSDEQFFGPGTRLTVL.

This chain connects TRBV28 to TRBJ2-7, with TRBD1 matching 7 bases. CDR1 is MDHEN and CDR2 is SYDVKM in the germline V gene. V lost 5 bases to trimming and J lost 1 base; unmatched junction nucleotides: 8. The CDR3 runs 15 residues. CDR3 region: CASSPRQGISYEQYF. CDR3 sequence (DNA): TGTGCCAGCAGTCCTCGACAGGGTATTTCCTACGAGCAGTACTTC. The whole variable domain, filled in from reference TRBV28 and TRBJ2-7, reads DVKVTQSSRYLVKRTGEKVFLECVQDMDHENMFWYRQDPGLGLRLIYFSYDVKMKEKGDIPEGYSVSREKKERFSLILESASTNQTSMYLCASSPRQGISYEQYFGPGTRLTVT.

The gene calls are TRBV4-3 and TRBJ1-4; no reliable D call. Trimming cost V 3 bases and J 0 bases, with 11 bases left between them. Germline V gene sequence: CDR1 LGHNA, CDR2 YSLEER. The CDR3 is made up of 16 amino acids. The CDR3 spells CASSQALTATNEKLFF. The CDR3 bases are TGCGCCAGCAGCCAGGCCTTAACAGCAACTAATGAAAAACTGTTTTTT.

The chain uses TRBV6-2 or TRBV6-3 and TRBJ2-3; a weak D match, TRBD2 (5 bases). The CDR3 contains 15 residues. Per germline, CDR1 MNHEY and CDR2 SVGEGT. Trimming took 0 bases from V and 4 from J, leaving 11 bases between them. CDR3 sequence reads: CASSYSASLPDTQYF. DNA of the CDR3: TGTGCCAGCAGTTACTCGGCTAGCTTGCCAGATACGCAGTATTTT.

The chain recombines TRBV13 with TRBJ1-1; 9 positions agree with TRBD1. Germline CDR1 is PRHDT and CDR2 is FYEKMQ (reference sequence). The CDR3 has 13 residues. V shed 5 bases, J shed 3 bases, and the junction held 1 base outside the gene matches. CDR3 DNA: TGTGCCAGCAGCCGGACAGGGGACACTGAAGCTTTCTTT. Protein product: CASSRTGDTEAFF.

This chain links TRBV28 with TRBJ1-5; tentative D call: TRBD1 (5 bases). This CDR3 spans 15 amino acids. The V gene's germline CDR1 is MDHEN and CDR2 SYDVKM. V was clipped by 4 bases and J by 2 bases, with 12 bases between them. CDR3 protein: CASSSQGQGNQPQHF. CDR3 DNA: TGTGCCAGCAGTTCTCAGGGTCAGGGCAATCAGCCCCAGCATTTT. Based on the CDR3 plus reference TRBV28 and TRBJ1-5, the full variable domain is DVKVTQSSRYLVKRTGEKVFLECVQDMDHENMFWYRQDPGLGLRLIYFSYDVKMKEKGDIPEGYSVSREKKERFSLILESASTNQTSMYLCASSSQGQGNQPQHFGDGTRLSIL.

This rearrangement joins TRBV7-2 to TRBJ1-2, with 7 bases aligning to TRBD1. The ends lost 0 bases at V and 6 bases at J; junction bases unmatched: 7. The germline V gene encodes CDR1 SGHTA and CDR2 FQGNSA. The CDR3 totals 15 residues. The CDR3 DNA sequence: TGTGCCAGCAGCTTAGCGAGGGGCCAGGGGGATGGCTACACCTTC. Amino acids: CASSLARGQGDGYTF.

The CDR3 sequence: CASRTGQGLAKEQYF. CDR3 nucleotide sequence: TGTGCCAGCAGGACCGGACAGGGGCTGGCGAAGGAGCAGTACTTC. The gene calls are TRBV6-5 and TRBJ2-7; 9 bases agree with TRBD1. Germline V gives CDR1 MNHEY, CDR2 SVGAGI. The CDR3 contains 15 residues. The J segment lost 7 bases and the V segment lost 6 bases, leaving 13 bases of the junction unmatched.

This clone was seen more than once but under ten times. The chain combines TRBV19 with TRBJ1-2; 8 nucleotides align to TRBD1. Germline lookup yields CDR1 LNHDA and CDR2 SQIVND (reference sequence). J was trimmed by 1 base and V by 4 bases; bases with no gene match: 5. There are 15 residues in the CDR3. The CDR3 here is CASSTQGAYNYGYTF. In nucleotides, the CDR3 is TGTGCCAGTAGTACCCAGGGGGCATATAACTATGGCTACACCTTC.

V is TRBV29-1 and J is TRBJ2-3, with D unclear. Germline values: CDR1 SQVTM, CDR2 ANQGSEA. The CDR3 spans 11 residues. Trimming shortened V by 2 bases and J by 3 bases, and 3 bases separated the two germline ends. CDR3 nucleotides: TGCAGCGTTGAAATAACAGATACGCAGTATTTT. Protein product: CSVEITDTQYF.

The J gene is TRBJ1-2, the V gene TRBV28; D ambiguous. The CDR3 sequence is 12 residues long. The V and J ends lost 1 base and 5 bases respectively, with 5 bases between them. From germline, CDR1 is MDHEN and CDR2 SYDVKM. The chain's CDR3 is CASSLSEYGYTF. CDR3 coding DNA: TGTGCCAGCAGTTTATCTGAGTATGGCTACACCTTC.

This sequence joins TRBV9 and TRBJ2-7; 14 bases are shared with TRBD2. In germline, CDR1 is SGDLS, CDR2 YYNGEE. The CDR3 is 15 residues long. The ends lost 3 bases at V and 5 bases at J; junction bases unmatched: 4. The CDR3 DNA reads TGTGCCAGCAGCGGCGGGACTAGCGGGAGTCACGAGCAGTACTTC. This sequence encodes CASSGGTSGSHEQYF.

The chain uses TRBV3-1 (or the pseudogene TRBV3-2) and TRBJ2-6; 7 positions match TRBD1. There are 19 residues in the CDR3. Germline loops: CDR1 LGHDT, CDR2 YNNKEL (reference sequence). With V trimmed by 2 bases and J by 0 bases, 10 bases remained unmatched. The CDR3 bases are TGTGCCAGCAGCCAAACTACGGGACAGAGAAGCTCTGGGGCCAACGTCCTGACTTTC. Protein sequence: CASSQTTGQRSSGANVLTF.

V and J are TRBV6-1 and TRBJ2-2; D is possibly TRBD1 (6 bases). V was cut by 1 base and J by 4 bases, with 10 bases left in between. Germline-derived CDR1 and CDR2 are MNHNS and SASEGT. The CDR3 is 15 amino acids. In nucleotides, the CDR3 is TGTGCCAGCAGTGAAGGGGGGACATTCACCGGGGAGCTGTTTTTT. It translates to CASSEGGTFTGELFF.

CDR3 region: CASSTPPLAGAYNEQFF. Written as DNA, the CDR3 is TGTGCCAGCAGCACCCCACCACTAGCGGGAGCCTACAATGAGCAGTTCTTC. V is TRBV5-4 and J is TRBJ2-1; 11 bases are shared with TRBD2. This CDR3 is built from 17 residues. Germline loops: CDR1 SGHNT, CDR2 YYREEE (reference sequence). V shed 4 bases and J 2 bases; nucleotides not matched to a gene: 8.

The chain couples TRBV15 to TRBJ2-1; tentative D call: TRBD2 (5 bases). The germline gives CDR1 LNHNV, CDR2 YYDKDF (reference sequence). The V end was cut by 4 bases, the J end by 1 base, with 14 bases between. There are 16 residues in the CDR3. The CDR3 protein is CATSIVKAASYNEQFF. The CDR3 nucleotides read TGTGCCACCAGCATAGTAAAAGCGGCATCCTACAATGAGCAGTTCTTC. Supplemented by reference TRBV15 and TRBJ2-1, the full variable domain reads DAMVIQNPRYQVTQFGKPVTLSCSQTLNHNVMYWYQQKSSQAPKLLFHYYDKDFNNEADTPDNFQSRRPNTSFCFLDIRSPGLGDTAMYLCATSIVKAASYNEQFFGPGTRLTVL.

V gene TRBV10-1 combines with J gene TRBJ2-1; the D gene is possibly TRBD1 (5 bases). Trimming left V 0 bases short and J 12 bases short, with 9 bases between. Germline CDR1 WNHNN, CDR2 SYGVQD (reference sequence). There are 12 residues in the CDR3. The CDR3 DNA follows: TGCGCCAGCAGTGAGTCCCAGCAGGGGCAGTTCTTC. It is translated as CASSESQQGQFF.

The chain combines TRBV7-8 with TRBJ2-7; TRBD2 matches 9 bases. The V and J ends lost 1 base and 3 bases, in that order; junction bases with no gene match: 4. In germline, CDR1 is SGHVS, CDR2 FQNEAQ. The CDR3 runs 15 residues. The CDR3 loop is CASSLVGREGYEQYF. The DNA of the CDR3 is TGTGCCAGCAGCTTAGTAGGGCGGGAGGGCTACGAGCAGTACTTC.

The V and J genes are TRBV6-2 or TRBV6-3 and TRBJ1-2; D unresolved. The CDR3 extends over 14 amino acids. V lost 0 bases and J lost 4, with 9 bases in between. CDR1 MNHEY and CDR2 SVGEGT come from the germline V gene. CDR3 protein: CASSYSSPGYGYTF. The CDR3 nucleotides are TGTGCCAGCAGTTACTCGAGTCCGGGCTATGGCTACACCTTC.

This chain joins TRBV28 and TRBJ1-4, with 8 nucleotides matching TRBD1. V lost 5 bases, J lost 5 bases, and 7 bases stayed unmatched. Germline V gene sequence: CDR1 MDHEN, CDR2 SYDVKM. The CDR3 covers 15 residues. CDR3 DNA: TGTGCCAGCAGTACGACAGGGGCCTTAAATGAAAAACTGTTTTTT. Its protein product is CASSTTGALNEKLFF.

This chain connects TRBV7-9 to TRBJ1-5; the D gene is possibly TRBD1 (5 bases). The CDR3 spans 15 residues. Germline V lookup: CDR1 SEHNR, CDR2 FQNEAQ (reference sequence). V was clipped by 3 bases and J by 6 bases, with 15 bases between them. The CDR3 loop reads CASSLGGGGAQPQHF. The CDR3 DNA sequence: TGTGCCAGCAGCTTGGGCGGGGGGGGAGCTCAGCCCCAGCATTTT.

This chain uses TRBV7-9 with TRBJ1-4; D is uncertain. Germline CDR1 reads SEHNR; CDR2 reads FQNEAQ (reference sequence). Trimming left V 2 bases short and J 7 bases short, with 8 bases between. The CDR3 totals 13 residues. The CDR3 is CASSLSNSEKLFF. The CDR3 coding sequence is TGTGCCAGCAGCTTATCTAACAGTGAAAAACTGTTTTTT.

The V call is TRBV2, the J call TRBJ1-1; 10 positions agree with TRBD1. The V gene end was trimmed by 6 bases and the J gene end by 3 bases; junction bases not matched to a gene: 4. Germline-derived CDR1 and CDR2 are SNHLY and FYNNEI. The CDR3 has 14 amino acids. The CDR3: CASRDRGRYTEAFF. CDR3 DNA sequence: TGTGCCAGCAGGGACAGGGGGAGGTACACTGAAGCTTTCTTT.

The rearrangement joins TRBV27 to TRBJ2-7; 10 bases line up with TRBD2. Looked up from germline, CDR1 is MNHEY and CDR2 is SMNVEV (reference sequence). The CDR3 spans 15 residues. The V and J ends lost 5 bases and 6 bases, in that order; junction bases with no gene match: 10. CDR3 in DNA: TGTGCCAGCAGTAAAACTAGCGGGACTCTCCTCGAGCAGTACTTC. It yields the protein CASSKTSGTLLEQYF.